Listed below are T cell receptor beta chains from one sample, sequenced in a study of blood T cell repertoires in COVID-19. Repertoires were generated with immunoSEQ multiplex PCR, while TCRdb's copy carries only in-frame clones and drops some. The sample contains more than 200,000 clones, about 90% of which appear only once. Sequencing was carried out using PBMCs or T cells enriched from blood (not recorded which). These receptors originate from a woman in her late teens or twenties who had recovered from COVID-19. Both conserved end residues are part of each CDR3. Each record gives: V gene, J gene, D gene, clone size, CDR3 protein, CDR3 DNA. The D gene is left open where the match is weak. Expanded clones are given a class, and other clones once, few, many or no size at all.

v_gene: TRBV7-8; j_gene: TRBJ1-5; d_gene: NA; abundance: NA; CDR3aa: CASSPRAQPQHF; CDR3nt: TGTGCCAGCAGCCCGCGCGCTCAGCCCCAGCATTTT
v_gene: TRBV11-3; j_gene: TRBJ2-5; d_gene: NA; abundance: NA; CDR3aa: CASSPGQVQETQYF; CDR3nt: TGTGCCAGCAGCCCAGGACAAGTCCAAGAGACCCAGTACTTC
v_gene: TRBV28; j_gene: TRBJ1-6; d_gene: TRBD1; abundance: NA; CDR3aa: CASSLGRGVGNSPLHF; CDR3nt: TGTGCCAGCAGTTTAGGCAGGGGGGTAGGTAATTCACCCCTCCACTTT
v_gene: TRBV11-3; j_gene: TRBJ1-1; d_gene: NA; abundance: few; CDR3aa: CASSLIIGGWGRSNTEAFF; CDR3nt: TGTGCCAGCAGCTTAATAATCGGGGGATGGGGCCGTTCGAACACTGAAGCTTTCTTT
v_gene: TRBV4-3; j_gene: TRBJ2-1; d_gene: TRBD2; abundance: NA; CDR3aa: CASSLRLAGVIDNEQFF; CDR3nt: TGCGCCAGCAGCCTCAGACTAGCGGGGGTAATCGACAATGAGCAGTTCTTC
v_gene: TRBV7-9; j_gene: TRBJ2-3; d_gene: TRBD2; abundance: NA; CDR3aa: CASSLGSGGSTDTQYF; CDR3nt: TGTGCCAGCAGCTTAGGGAGCGGGGGTAGCACAGATACGCAGTATTTT
v_gene: TRBV5-1; j_gene: TRBJ1-4; d_gene: TRBD1; abundance: NA; CDR3aa: CASSRTGATNEKLFF; CDR3nt: TGCGCCAGCAGTCGGACAGGGGCAACTAATGAAAAACTGTTTTTT
v_gene: TRBV5-1; j_gene: TRBJ2-7; d_gene: NA; abundance: once; CDR3aa: CASSQGSEQYF; CDR3nt: TGCGCCAGCAGCCAGGGATCCGAGCAGTACTTC
v_gene: TRBV12-5; j_gene: TRBJ2-5; d_gene: TRBD2; abundance: NA; CDR3aa: CASAPGGGPGTQYF; CDR3nt: TGTGCTAGTGCCCCCGGCGGGGGGCCGGGGACCCAGTACTTC
v_gene: TRBV7-2; j_gene: TRBJ2-1; d_gene: NA; abundance: NA; CDR3aa: CASSPRGSVNNEQFF; CDR3nt: TGTGCCAGCAGCCCGAGGGGGTCTGTCAACAATGAGCAGTTCTTC
v_gene: TRBV14; j_gene: TRBJ1-6; d_gene: TRBD1; abundance: once; CDR3aa: CASSQDRGRHIFYNSPLHF; CDR3nt: TGTGCCAGCAGCCAAGACAGGGGGCGTCATATCTTTTATAATTCACCCCTCCACTTT
v_gene: TRBV6-5; j_gene: TRBJ2-7; d_gene: TRBD1; abundance: NA; CDR3aa: CASSLTGAAYEQYF; CDR3nt: TGTGCCAGCAGCCTGACAGGGGCCGCCTACGAGCAGTACTTC
v_gene: TRBV7-3; j_gene: TRBJ2-1; d_gene: TRBD2; abundance: once; CDR3aa: CASSLNSGRLSNEQFF; CDR3nt: TGTGCCAGCAGCCTAAATAGCGGGAGGCTTAGTAATGAGCAGTTCTTC
v_gene: TRBV5-1; j_gene: TRBJ1-1; d_gene: NA; abundance: NA; CDR3aa: CASSLGGFGLGTEAFF; CDR3nt: TGCGCCAGCAGCTTGGGAGGGTTCGGCTTAGGCACTGAAGCTTTCTTT
v_gene: TRBV2; j_gene: TRBJ1-1; d_gene: TRBD1; abundance: NA; CDR3aa: CASSVTGGVTEAFF; CDR3nt: TGTGCCAGCAGTGTTACAGGGGGGGTCACTGAAGCTTTCTTT
v_gene: TRBV9; j_gene: TRBJ1-1; d_gene: NA; abundance: NA; CDR3aa: CASSSHRVNTEAFF; CDR3nt: TGTGCCAGCAGCTCCCACAGGGTTAACACTGAAGCTTTCTTT
v_gene: TRBV7-3; j_gene: TRBJ2-5; d_gene: NA; abundance: NA; CDR3aa: CASSLKGDRTLGGTQYF; CDR3nt: TGTGCCAGCAGCTTAAAGGGAGACCGGACCCTAGGGGGGACCCAGTACTTC
v_gene: TRBV13; j_gene: TRBJ1-2; d_gene: NA; abundance: NA; CDR3aa: CASSLGRAYGYTF; CDR3nt: TGTGCCAGCAGCTTAGGCAGGGCCTATGGCTACACCTTC
v_gene: TRBV27; j_gene: TRBJ2-4; d_gene: NA; abundance: once; CDR3aa: CASRSAGTKNIQYF; CDR3nt: TGTGCCAGCAGGTCAGCCGGGACCAAAAACATTCAGTACTTC
v_gene: TRBV2; j_gene: TRBJ2-7; d_gene: TRBD2; abundance: NA; CDR3aa: CASSGYGTSGRAYEQYF; CDR3nt: TGTGCCAGCAGTGGATATGGGACTAGCGGGAGGGCCTACGAGCAGTACTTC
v_gene: TRBV5-1; j_gene: TRBJ2-1; d_gene: NA; abundance: NA; CDR3aa: CASSSQPGSYNEQFF; CDR3nt: TGCGCCAGCAGCTCCCAGCCAGGGTCGTACAATGAGCAGTTCTTC
v_gene: TRBV18; j_gene: TRBJ2-3; d_gene: TRBD2; abundance: NA; CDR3aa: CASSPGLATDTQYF; CDR3nt: TGTGCCAGCTCTCCGGGACTAGCAACAGATACGCAGTATTTT
v_gene: TRBV5-4; j_gene: TRBJ2-5; d_gene: TRBD2; abundance: NA; CDR3aa: CASSVGLAGEETQYF; CDR3nt: TGTGCCAGCAGCGTTGGTTTAGCGGGAGAAGAGACCCAGTACTTC
v_gene: TRBV7-3; j_gene: TRBJ1-1; d_gene: TRBD1; abundance: NA; CDR3aa: CASSLGQGSGAEAFF; CDR3nt: TGTGCCAGCAGCCTCGGACAGGGGTCGGGCGCTGAAGCTTTCTTT
v_gene: TRBV11-1; j_gene: TRBJ2-3; d_gene: TRBD1; abundance: NA; CDR3aa: CASSSGQGPTDTQYF; CDR3nt: TGTGCCAGCAGCTCGGGACAGGGCCCCACAGATACGCAGTATTTT
v_gene: TRBV7-9; j_gene: TRBJ2-1; d_gene: NA; abundance: few; CDR3aa: CASSLARDNNEQFF; CDR3nt: TGTGCCAGCAGCTTAGCGCGCGATAACAATGAGCAGTTCTTC
v_gene: TRBV28; j_gene: TRBJ1-1; d_gene: TRBD1; abundance: NA; CDR3aa: CASRSGTAFPAFF; CDR3nt: TGTGCCAGCAGGTCCGGGACAGCTTTTCCAGCTTTCTTT
v_gene: TRBV27; j_gene: TRBJ1-2; d_gene: NA; abundance: NA; CDR3aa: CASSPGMYWGYTF; CDR3nt: TGTGCCAGCAGTCCAGGGATGTATTGGGGCTACACCTTC
v_gene: TRBV11-2; j_gene: TRBJ2-7; d_gene: TRBD1; abundance: NA; CDR3aa: CASSSYRGNYEQYF; CDR3nt: TGTGCCAGCAGCTCCTACAGGGGGAACTACGAGCAGTACTTC
v_gene: TRBV7-8; j_gene: TRBJ2-7; d_gene: NA; abundance: NA; CDR3aa: CASTRTVTFDEQYF; CDR3nt: TGTGCCAGCACCCGGACAGTAACATTTGACGAGCAGTACTTC